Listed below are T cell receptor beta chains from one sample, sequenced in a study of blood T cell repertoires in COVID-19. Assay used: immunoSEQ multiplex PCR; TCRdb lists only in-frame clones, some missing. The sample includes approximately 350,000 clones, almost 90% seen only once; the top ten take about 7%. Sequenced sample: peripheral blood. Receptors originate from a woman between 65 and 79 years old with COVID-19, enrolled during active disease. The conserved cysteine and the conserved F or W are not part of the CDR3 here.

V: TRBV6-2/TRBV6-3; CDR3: ASSSAGGDYEQY
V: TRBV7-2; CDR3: ASSLADRARGYT
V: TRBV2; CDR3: ASSEGGTGYNEQF
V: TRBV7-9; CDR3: ASSLRGNTEAF
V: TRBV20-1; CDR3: SAWTVYGYT
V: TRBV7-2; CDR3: ASSLSGGQDTQY
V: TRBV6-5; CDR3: ASSQGSNQPQH
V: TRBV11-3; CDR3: ASSCPGGTGGNQPQH
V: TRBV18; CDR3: ASSPRGEVYNEQF
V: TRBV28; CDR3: ASSLDRVNTEAF
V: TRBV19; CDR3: ASRDRVYAGYT
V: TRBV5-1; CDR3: ASSLAQGIYGYT
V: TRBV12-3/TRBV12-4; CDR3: ASNPSQGYGYT
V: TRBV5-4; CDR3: ASSLAGGPGEQF
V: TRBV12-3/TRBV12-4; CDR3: ASSFPAGYGYT
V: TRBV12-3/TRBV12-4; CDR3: ASSYTYEQY
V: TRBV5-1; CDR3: ASSPGELGYT
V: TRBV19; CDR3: ASSIEGRGMAF
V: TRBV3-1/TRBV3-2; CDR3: ASSQDLAGFSDTQY
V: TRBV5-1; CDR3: ASSTGTSGYEQY
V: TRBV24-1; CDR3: ATAPGTGVGETQY
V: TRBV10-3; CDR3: ATGEGNSPLH
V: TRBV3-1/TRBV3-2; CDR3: ASSQGRGTRLYEQY
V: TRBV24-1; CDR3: ATSEGQGAGETQY
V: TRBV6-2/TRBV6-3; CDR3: ASSGVASQETQY
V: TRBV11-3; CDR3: ASSRGGRSVDTQY
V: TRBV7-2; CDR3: ASSFKNTEAF
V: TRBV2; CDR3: ASSPAGWRGVQETQY
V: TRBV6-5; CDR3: ASSNRGLGYGYT
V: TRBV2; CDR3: ASRTGSTNIQY
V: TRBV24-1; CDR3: ATTRTGDTDTQY
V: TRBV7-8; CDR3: ASSLEQYQGAQDYGYT
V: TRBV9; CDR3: ASSPGGGDYGYT
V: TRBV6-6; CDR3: ASSYAAGDNYGYT
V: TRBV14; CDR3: ASSQGHWKTQY
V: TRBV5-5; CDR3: ASSRSTGTLEKLF
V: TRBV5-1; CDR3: ASSLVVAGGYEQY
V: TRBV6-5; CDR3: ASSRSNYGYT
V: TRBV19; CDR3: ASSTGASYEQY
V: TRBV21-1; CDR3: ARAYEQY
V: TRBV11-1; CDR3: ASSDPLSGRTEAF
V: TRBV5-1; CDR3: ASSIGQGEF
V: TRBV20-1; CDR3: SASIVATEAF
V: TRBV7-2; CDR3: ASSPMTQETQY
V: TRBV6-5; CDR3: ASRRTLEYEQY
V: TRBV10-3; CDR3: AISEAGLLSYNEQF
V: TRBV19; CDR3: ASSPGQGRSYEQY